This T cell receptor (beta chain) was profiled in a study of OX40 agonist ivuxolimab in advanced cancers. Profiling relied on immunoSEQ multiplex PCR, and the TCRdb table lists in-frame clones only, not all of them. The sample contains 60,000 to 80,000 clones, more than 65% of which appear only once. CDR3 length: 14 residues. The germline V gene has CDR1 SGDLS and CDR2 YYNGEE. V lost 0 bases, J lost 3 bases, and 6 bases lay in between. The receptor comes from an adult with an advanced solid tumor such as melanoma, head and neck, liver or kidney cancer. V usage is TRBV9 and J usage is TRBJ1-4, with D hard to call. Sequencing was performed on CD4+ or CD8+ T cells sorted from blood, taken in a trial of the OX40 agonist ivuxolimab. This chain's CDR3 is CASSVAEANEKLFF. CDR3 nucleotide sequence: TGTGCCAGCAGCGTAGCGGAGGCTAATGAAAAACTGTTTTTT.